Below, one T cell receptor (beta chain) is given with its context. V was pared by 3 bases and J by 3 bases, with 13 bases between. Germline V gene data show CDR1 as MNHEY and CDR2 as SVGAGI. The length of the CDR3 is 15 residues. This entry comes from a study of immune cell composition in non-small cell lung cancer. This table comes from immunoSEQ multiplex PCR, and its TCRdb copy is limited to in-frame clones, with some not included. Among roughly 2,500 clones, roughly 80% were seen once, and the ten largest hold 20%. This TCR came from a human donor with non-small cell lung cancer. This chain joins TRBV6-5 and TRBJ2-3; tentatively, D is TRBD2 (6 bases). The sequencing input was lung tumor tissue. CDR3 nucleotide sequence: TGTGCCAGCAGTTATGTGGGCGGGATAACAGATACGCAGTATTTT. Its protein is CASSYVGGITDTQYF.